This T cell receptor beta chain appears in the sequencing data of a study of shared clonotypes between healthy human individuals. Study-wide results and caveats: A small donor pool kept down the genetic and exposure-history diversity that was represented.

In the case of this clone: No antigen is known for it.

Around 32,000 T cell genomes, or around 300 ng DNA, went into unsorted PBMC replicate PCRs. Clones were read by immunoSEQ multiplex PCR, and TCRdb kept only the in-frame ones, dropping some. The sample lists fewer than 550,000 clones, almost 80% occurring once. Germline V gene sequence: CDR1 MGHDK, CDR2 SYGVNS. CDR3 size: 15 residues. Unmatched junction bases numbered 5, after V lost 1 base and J lost 6 bases. Caucasian adults living in Nashville, Tennessee, provided all samples. Around 82 million PBMCs supplied genomic DNA for unsorted samples. This chain joins TRBV25-1 and TRBJ2-2, with 7 bases matching TRBD1. Sequencing was done on a sample of PBMCs. The origin of this receptor is a woman in her thirties or forties in good health. Some clones in this sample may be carry-over from other donors' samples. CDR3 sequence: CASSELARGSGELFF. The CDR3, as DNA: TGTGCCAGCAGTGAATTAGCCAGGGGGTCCGGGGAGCTGTTTTTT.